The 9 T cell receptor beta chains given below trace back to one sample, sequenced in a study of blood T cell repertoires in COVID-19. Profiled with immunoSEQ multiplex PCR; TCRdb holds only in-frame clones, not every one. This table holds over 130,000 clones, over 70% found once. Sequencing was carried out using PBMCs or T cells enriched from blood (not recorded which). These receptors were obtained from a man aged 45-65 years in a cohort exposed to, infected with or recovered from COVID-19 (not recorded which).

A few counts support this clone. The chain couples TRBV6-1 to TRBJ1-3, with TRBD1 as a possible D gene (6 bases). V was pared by 0 bases and J by 6 bases, with 18 bases between. This CDR3 comprises 17 residues. Germline V gene data show CDR1 as MNHNS and CDR2 as SASEGT. The CDR3 loop reads CASSEALLGARENTIYF. In DNA form, the CDR3 reads TGTGCCAGCAGTGAAGCGCTTCTGGGGGCGCGTGAAAACACCATATATTTT.

This chain links TRBV6-5 with TRBJ1-1, with D perhaps TRBD1 (5 bases). Looked up from germline, CDR1 is MNHEY and CDR2 is SVGAGI. This CDR3 has 12 amino acids. Trimming pared 7 bases from V and 11 bases from J, leaving 17 bases between. For the CDR3, the DNA is TGTGCCAGCAATCCCTCGGAGGGACCGGCTTTCTTT. Protein product: CASNPSEGPAFF.

The V call is TRBV10-1, the J call TRBJ2-3, with TRBD2 matching over 7 bases. The ends lost 7 bases at V and 2 bases at J; junction bases unmatched: 3. Per the germline V gene, CDR1 is WNHNN and CDR2 is SYGVQD (reference sequence). CDR3 length: 13 amino acids. This CDR3 reads CASTSGNTDTQYF. The CDR3 DNA reads as TGCGCCAGCACCAGCGGGAACACAGATACGCAGTATTTT.

This chain uses TRBV9 with TRBJ1-6; D possibly corresponds to TRBD1 (5 bases). The CDR3 covers 15 residues. Germline V gene lookup returns CDR1 SGDLS and CDR2 YYNGEE. V was pared by 0 bases and J by 4 bases, with 8 bases between. Here the CDR3 DNA reads TGTGCCAGCAGCGTAGAGGGGAAGTATAATTCACCCCTCCACTTT. This translates into CASSVEGKYNSPLHF. The full variable domain, rest sourced from reference TRBV9 and TRBJ1-6, is DSGVTQTPKHLITATGQRVTLRCSPRSGDLSVYWYQQSLDQGLQFLIQYYNGEERAKGNILERFSAQQFPDLHSELNLSSLELGDSALYFCASSVEGKYNSPLHFGNGTRLTVT.

V gene TRBV29-1 combines with J gene TRBJ2-1; D not resolved. There are 16 residues in the CDR3. The V end was cut by 6 bases, the J end by 0 bases, with 18 bases between. Germline values: CDR1 SQVTM, CDR2 ANQGSEA. DNA for the CDR3: TGCAGCGTCGCCATCCCGCACGAGAGCTCCTACAATGAGCAGTTCTTC. This encodes CSVAIPHESSYNEQFF.

The rearrangement joins TRBV4-1 to TRBJ2-3; TRBD1 matches 7 bases. With V trimmed by 4 bases and J by 0 bases, 4 bases remained unmatched. Germline assignment: CDR1 MGHRA and CDR2 YSYEKL. The CDR3 is 15 residues long. The CDR3 nucleotides are TGCGCCAGCAGCCCAGGGACAGTAAGCACAGATACGCAGTATTTT. It translates to CASSPGTVSTDTQYF.

The J gene is TRBJ1-6, the V gene TRBV6-2 or TRBV6-3, with TRBD1 matching over 8 bases. The CDR3 is made up of 15 amino acids. In germline, CDR1 is MNHEY, CDR2 SVGEGT. V gave up 5 bases and J gave up 7 bases; unmatched junction bases: 7. The CDR3 region is CASSTRTGRNSPLHF. The DNA of the CDR3 is TGTGCCAGCAGTACACGGACAGGGCGAAATTCACCCCTCCACTTT.

The chain uses TRBV24-1 and TRBJ1-5; tentative D call: TRBD1 (6 bases). The ends were cut back, 3 bases at V and 6 bases at J, with 17 bases in the middle. The CDR3 extends over 16 amino acids. The germline V gene has CDR1 KGHDR and CDR2 SFDVKD. CDR3 in amino acids: CATSDQTPGEGQPQHF. DNA of the CDR3: TGTGCCACCAGTGATCAAACCCCAGGGGAGGGTCAGCCCCAGCATTTT.

The V gene is TRBV5-1, the J gene TRBJ2-2; 7 nucleotides match TRBD2. V trimming: 3 bases; J trimming: 7 bases; junction bases outside the gene matches: 24. Germline V gives CDR1 SGHRS, CDR2 YFSETQ. The CDR3 is 20 amino acids. The CDR3 region is CASSSPQGEGGSIWIGELFF. The DNA of the CDR3 is TGCGCCAGCAGCTCACCGCAGGGCGAGGGCGGGAGCATATGGATCGGGGAGCTGTTTTTT.